The clone carrying this T cell receptor beta chain was counted between two and nine times. The antigen remains undetermined. Template switching by 5'RACE produced TCR cDNA, adding a universal primer site and UMIs. From the 5' RACE reads, TCRdb called clonotypes with MiXCR, one entry per CDR3 protein. In the table there are approximately 550,000 distinct CDR3 sequences, approximately 13% of which are singletons. This sample was taken from a study of T cells after yellow fever vaccination. Overall study findings and caveats: Some clonotypes were seen in both the CD4 and the CD8 compartments. These made up a small share and likely arose from convergent recombination. Boosting was followed by the reappearance of most primary-vaccination clones (about 96% CD4, about 88% CD8).

The V gene's germline CDR1 is SGHKS and CDR2 YYEKEE (reference sequence). The CDR3 length is 15 residues. Trimming removed 0 bases at V and 4 bases at J, with 11 bases between. The sample in question was PBMCs, obtained on the day of the yellow fever booster vaccination. The chain employs TRBV5-5 and TRBJ1-5; D perhaps matches TRBD1 (6 bases). This sequence originates from a man aged 30 to 45 who received the YFV17D yellow fever vaccine. The CDR3 DNA follows: TGTGCCAGCAGCTTGGGGGAGACAGGTAATCAGCCCCAGCATTTT. Protein product: CASSLGETGNQPQHF.